This entry features one TCR beta chain sequence. What it binds is not known. The data were taken from a study of CD8+CD57+ T cells in acquired aplastic anemia. Study-level information: Sorted CD4+ and CD8+ cells gave an average of roughly 3.2 ug of DNA.

In patients chosen for sequencing, flow cytometry had shown CD8+CD57+ cell expansion. Using genomic DNA as the template, TCR beta VDJ and CDR3 profiling was carried out. TCRdb reprocessed the reads via MiXCR and lists one record per CDR3 protein. The table has 250,000 to 300,000 distinct CDR3 sequences, approximately 60% seen once. Study results and caveats: Both patients and controls carried the same twenty-nine CD8+ CDR3 sequences. Patients and healthy controls showed no significant CD8+ Simpson's diversity difference.

The sample comprised sorted CD4+, CD8+, or CD8+CD57+ T cells (not recorded which) from PBMCs. The sequence was obtained from a human donor with aplastic anemia.

In DNA, the CDR3 is TGTGCCAGCAGCCAGGGACACCCTTCACCCCTCCACTTT. Translated, it gives CASSQGHPSPLHF. This chain uses TRBV14 with TRBJ1-6, with D perhaps matching TRBD1 (6 bases). Germline V lookup: CDR1 SGHDN, CDR2 FVKESK. The V end was cut by 3 bases, the J end by 9 bases, with 9 bases between. The CDR3 sequence is 13 residues long.